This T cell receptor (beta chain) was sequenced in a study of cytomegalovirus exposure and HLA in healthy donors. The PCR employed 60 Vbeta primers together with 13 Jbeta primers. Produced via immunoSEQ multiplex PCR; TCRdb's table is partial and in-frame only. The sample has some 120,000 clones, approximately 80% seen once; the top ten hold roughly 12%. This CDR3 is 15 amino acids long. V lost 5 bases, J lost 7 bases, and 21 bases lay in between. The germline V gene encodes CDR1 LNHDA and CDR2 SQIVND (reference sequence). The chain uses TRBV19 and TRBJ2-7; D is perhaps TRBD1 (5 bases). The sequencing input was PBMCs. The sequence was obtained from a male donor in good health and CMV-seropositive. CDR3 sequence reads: CASSWAVQGGYEQYF. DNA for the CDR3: TGTGCCAGTAGTTGGGCTGTGCAGGGTGGCTATGAGCAGTACTTC.